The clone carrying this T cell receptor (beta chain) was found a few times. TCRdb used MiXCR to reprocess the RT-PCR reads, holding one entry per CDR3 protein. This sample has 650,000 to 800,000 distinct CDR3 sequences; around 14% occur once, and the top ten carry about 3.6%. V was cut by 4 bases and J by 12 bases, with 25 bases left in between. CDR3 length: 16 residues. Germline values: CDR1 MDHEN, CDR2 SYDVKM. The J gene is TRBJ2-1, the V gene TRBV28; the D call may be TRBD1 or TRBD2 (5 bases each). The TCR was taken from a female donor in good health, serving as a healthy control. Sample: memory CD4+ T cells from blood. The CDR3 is CASSSHESRGLPAQFF. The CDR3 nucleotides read TGTGCCAGCAGTTCCCACGAAAGCCGGGGCCTTCCCGCGCAGTTCTTC.